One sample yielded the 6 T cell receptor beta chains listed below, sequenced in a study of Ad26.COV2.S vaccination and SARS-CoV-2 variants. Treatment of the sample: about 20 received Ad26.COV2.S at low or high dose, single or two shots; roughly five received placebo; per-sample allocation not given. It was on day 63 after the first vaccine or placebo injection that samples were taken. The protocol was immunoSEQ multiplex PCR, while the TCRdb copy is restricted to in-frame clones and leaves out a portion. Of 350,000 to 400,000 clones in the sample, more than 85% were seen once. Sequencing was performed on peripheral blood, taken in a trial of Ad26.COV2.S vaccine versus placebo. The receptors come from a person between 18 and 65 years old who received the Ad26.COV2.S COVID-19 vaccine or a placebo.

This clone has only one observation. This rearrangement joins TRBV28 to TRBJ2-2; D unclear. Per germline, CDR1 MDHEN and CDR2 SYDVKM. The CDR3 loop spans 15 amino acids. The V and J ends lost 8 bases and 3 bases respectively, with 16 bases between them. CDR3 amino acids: CASAAIPGYTGELFF. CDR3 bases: TGTGCCAGCGCCGCCATCCCCGGGTACACCGGGGAGCTGTTTTTT. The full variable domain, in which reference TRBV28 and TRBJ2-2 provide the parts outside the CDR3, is DVKVTQSSRYLVKRTGEKVFLECVQDMDHENMFWYRQDPGLGLRLIYFSYDVKMKEKGDIPEGYSVSREKKERFSLILESASTNQTSMYLCASAAIPGYTGELFFGEGSRLTVL.

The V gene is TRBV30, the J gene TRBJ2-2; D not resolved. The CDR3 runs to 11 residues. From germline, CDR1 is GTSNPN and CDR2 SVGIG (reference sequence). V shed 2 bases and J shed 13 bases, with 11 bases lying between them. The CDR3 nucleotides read TGTGCCTGGAGTTCGGGCGTGTTGCTGTTTTTT. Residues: CAWSSGVLLFF. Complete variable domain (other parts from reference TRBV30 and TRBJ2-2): SQTIHQWPATLVQPVGSPLSLECTVEGTSNPNLYWYRQAAGRGLQLLFYSVGIGQISSEVPQNLSASRPQDRQFILSSKKLLLSDSGFYLCAWSSGVLLFFGEGSRLTVL.

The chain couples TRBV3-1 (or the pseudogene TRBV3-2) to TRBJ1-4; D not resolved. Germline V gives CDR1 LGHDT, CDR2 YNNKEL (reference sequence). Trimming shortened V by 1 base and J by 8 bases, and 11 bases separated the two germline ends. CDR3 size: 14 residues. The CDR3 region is CASSQVDGSEKLFF. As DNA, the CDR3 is TGTGCCAGCAGCCAAGTGGACGGGTCCGAAAAACTGTTTTTT.

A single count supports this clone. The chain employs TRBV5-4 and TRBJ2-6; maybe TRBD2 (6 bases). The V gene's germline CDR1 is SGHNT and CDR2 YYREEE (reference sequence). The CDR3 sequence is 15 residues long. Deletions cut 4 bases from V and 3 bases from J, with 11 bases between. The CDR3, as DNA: TGTGCCAGCAGCGGAGGGGAAAATGGGGCCAACGTCCTGACTTTC. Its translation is CASSGGENGANVLTF.

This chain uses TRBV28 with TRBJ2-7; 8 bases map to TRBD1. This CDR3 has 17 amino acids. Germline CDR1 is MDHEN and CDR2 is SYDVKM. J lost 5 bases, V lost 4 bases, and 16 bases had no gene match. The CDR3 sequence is CASSYPSGQGQSHEQYF. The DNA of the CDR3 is TGTGCCAGCAGTTACCCAAGTGGACAGGGACAATCACACGAGCAGTACTTC.

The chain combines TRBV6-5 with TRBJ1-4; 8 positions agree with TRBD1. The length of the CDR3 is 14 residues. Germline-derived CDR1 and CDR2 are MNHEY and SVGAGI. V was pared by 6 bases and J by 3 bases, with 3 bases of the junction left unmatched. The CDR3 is CASSLDRANEKLFF. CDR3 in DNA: TGTGCCAGCAGCCTGGACAGGGCTAATGAAAAACTGTTTTTT.